This T cell receptor (beta chain) came from a study of cytomegalovirus exposure and HLA in healthy donors. Donors showed nominal health when sampled, although they likely had unrecorded immune exposures. V gave up 5 bases and J gave up 6 bases, with 11 bases separating them. Germline loops: CDR1 SGHNT, CDR2 YENEEA. This CDR3 comprises 12 residues. It was with 60 Vbeta and 13 Jbeta primers that the PCR ran. Clones were read by immunoSEQ multiplex PCR, and TCRdb kept only the in-frame ones, dropping some. The table has under 150,000 clones, roughly 82% seen once. The sequencing input was PBMCs. The rearrangement uses TRBV11-3 and TRBJ2-7; a possible D gene is TRBD1 (6 bases). The receptor was derived from a male donor in good health and CMV-seropositive. The CDR3, as DNA: TGTGCCAGCAGCCGTGGACAGAGCGAGCAGTACTTC. It translates to CASSRGQSEQYF.